This T cell receptor beta chain emerged from a study of a mutant IDH1 vaccine in newly diagnosed glioma. Overall study: The sex distribution of treated patients was approximately 62% male and roughly 38% female, with a mean age of around 40 years. Antecedent treatment encompassed radiotherapy, temozolomide, or their combination; the majority received both. Study-wide results and limits: In approximately 93% of patients, immune responses induced by the vaccine occurred.

The method was immunoSEQ multiplex PCR; TCRdb's version includes in-frame clones alone and lacks a portion of them. The sample includes around 56,000 clones, around 90% of them seen just once. The time point is: baseline, week 1 (first vaccination visit). The treatment: pre-vaccination baseline after standard-of-care therapy. Donors harbored newly found WHO grade 3 or 4 IDH1-mutant, ATRX-lost astrocytomas. Germline CDR1 SEHNR, CDR2 FQNEAQ (reference sequence). The ends lost 5 bases at V and 5 bases at J; junction bases unmatched: 7. The CDR3 is 15 residues long. To note about this clone: Its cognate antigen is unknown.

This clonotype was sampled from a man in his forties or fifties with glioma. The chain combines TRBV7-9 with TRBJ2-1; the match to TRBD2 covers 9 bases. Sequences were derived from PBMCs, sampled from a glioma patient treated with radiotherapy, temozolomide or both. The CDR3 loop is CASSPGVAGDNEQFF. For the CDR3, the DNA is TGTGCCAGCAGCCCCGGGGTAGCGGGGGACAATGAGCAGTTCTTC.